The present entry profiles one T cell receptor beta chain with its context. This sample is drawn from a study of blood T cell repertoires in COVID-19. Sequencing was performed with immunoSEQ multiplex PCR; in TCRdb, only in-frame clones are kept and a portion is missing. The sample records 250,000 or so clones, 70% to 90% being singletons. The CDR3 is 15 amino acids. The V end was cut by 0 bases, the J end by 5 bases, with 10 bases between. Germline V gene sequence: CDR1 SGHAT, CDR2 FQNNGV. This clonotype was sampled from a woman aged 40 to 49 who had recovered from COVID-19. The sequencing sample was made of peripheral blood. The rearrangement links TRBV11-2 to TRBJ2-2, with D possibly TRBD2 on 6 matching bases. The CDR3 DNA is TGTGCCAGCAGCTTAGAGGGACGGGGGACCGGGGAGCTGTTTTTT. Protein product: CASSLEGRGTGELFF.